Listed below are T cell receptor beta chains from one sample, sequenced in a study of Graves' ophthalmopathy and Graves' hyperthyroidism. TCRdb passed the multiplex PCR reads through MiXCR, listing each CDR3 protein once. The repertoire consists of over a million distinct CDR3 sequences, with less than 45% occurring once and the leading ten covering around 10%. The specimen sequenced was peripheral blood or thyroid tissue (not recorded which). Every receptor here comes from an adult man with Graves' hyperthyroidism. The CDR3 runs from the conserved cysteine through the conserved F or W. D genes are given only for firm matches. Size values are once, few and many counts, or a class for expanded clones, and some rows have none.

D	size	V	J	CDR3	DNA
.	.	TRBV29-1	TRBJ2-5	CSVSGTETQYF	TGCAGCGTATCCGGGACAGAGACCCAGTACTTC
.	.	TRBV10-3	TRBJ2-6	CAIKGESSGANVLTF	TGTGCCATCAAGGGGGAATCCTCTGGGGCCAACGTCCTGACTTTC
.	.	TRBV7-2	TRBJ2-2	CASSVVKQVDTGELFF	TGTGCCAGCAGCGTCGTGAAACAGGTTGACACCGGGGAGCTGTTTTTT
.	many	TRBV15	TRBJ1-5	CATSSLGGLGQPQHF	TGTGCCACCAGCTCCCTGGGGGGCCTAGGTCAGCCCCAGCATTTT
.	.	TRBV11-2	TRBJ1-5	CASLANGQPQHF	TGTGCCAGCTTAGCGAACGGTCAGCCCCAGCATTTT
TRBD1	.	TRBV7-9	TRBJ2-5	CASRRTGPGETQYF	TGTGCCAGCAGAAGGACAGGGCCCGGGGAGACCCAGTACTTC
TRBD2	.	TRBV20-1	TRBJ2-7	CSARDLAGGPDEQYF	TGCAGTGCTAGAGATCTAGCGGGAGGGCCCGACGAGCAGTACTTC
.	.	TRBV25-1	TRBJ1-2	CASSARGDRYGYTF	TGTGCCAGCAGCGCAAGGGGCGACCGCTATGGCTACACCTTC
.	many	TRBV5-1	TRBJ2-5	CASSKNQETQYF	TGTGCCAGCAGCAAGAACCAAGAGACCCAGTACTTC
.	.	TRBV2	TRBJ1-6	CASAARGSPLHF	TGTGCCAGCGCGGCCCGGGGATCACCCCTCCACTTT
.	.	TRBV7-2	TRBJ2-5	CASSHDRGQETQYF	TGTGCCAGCAGCCATGATCGCGGACAAGAGACCCAGTACTTC
TRBD1	.	TRBV2	TRBJ1-2	CASTARQGARGYTF	TGTGCCAGCACTGCCAGACAGGGGGCGCGCGGCTACACCTTC
TRBD1	many	TRBV19	TRBJ1-1	CASNPTGSFTEAFF	TGTGCCAGTAACCCGACAGGGTCCTTCACTGAAGCTTTCTTT
.	many	TRBV2	TRBJ2-5	CASSEGPLAGETQYF	TGTGCCAGCAGTGAAGGTCCCCTTGCGGGGGAGACCCAGTACTTC